These 24 T cell receptor beta chains originate from one sample sequenced in a study of identical twins. Via MiXCR, TCRdb re-called the 5' RACE reads, giving one row per CDR3 protein. In the table there are roughly 1,500,000 distinct CDR3 sequences, less than 40% of which are singletons. The source material was cord blood. Receptor source: a newborn girl in good health.

This clonotype turned up a few times. The rearrangement uses TRBV15 and TRBJ2-1, with 12 bases matching TRBD2. Germline lookup yields CDR1 LNHNV and CDR2 YYDKDF (reference sequence). The CDR3 runs 15 residues. V lost 1 base and J lost 7; bases outside the gene matches: 2. The CDR3 sequence is CATSRALAGGNEQFF. CDR3 DNA sequence: TGTGCCACCAGCAGAGCTCTAGCGGGAGGGAATGAGCAGTTCTTC. Full variable domain (remainder filled in from reference TRBV15 and TRBJ2-1): DAMVIQNPRYQVTQFGKPVTLSCSQTLNHNVMYWYQQKSSQAPKLLFHYYDKDFNNEADTPDNFQSRRPNTSFCFLDIRSPGLGDTAMYLCATSRALAGGNEQFFGPGTRLTVL.

This clonotype was counted between two and nine times. V and J are TRBV11-2 and TRBJ2-7, with 12 bases matching TRBD2. With 6 bases clipped from V and 0 bases from J, the junction kept 15 bases outside the gene matches. The CDR3 is 19 amino acids. The germline CDR1 and CDR2 sequences are SGHAT and FQNNGV. The CDR3 is CASRPATSGRALSSYEQYF. The CDR3 bases are TGTGCCAGCAGACCCGCGACTAGCGGGAGAGCTCTGAGCTCCTACGAGCAGTACTTC.

The chain couples TRBV7-9 to TRBJ2-4; TRBD1 matches at 7 bases. This CDR3 has 17 amino acids. With 1 base clipped from V and 0 bases from J, the junction kept 6 bases outside the gene matches. The germline gives CDR1 SEHNR, CDR2 FQNEAQ (reference sequence). This CDR3 reads CASSLGLWDRAKNIQYF. DNA of the CDR3: TGTGCCAGCAGCTTAGGGCTCTGGGACAGAGCCAAAAACATTCAGTACTTC. Filled out from reference TRBV7-9 and TRBJ2-4, the complete variable domain reads DTGVSQNPRHKITKRGQNVTFRCDPISEHNRLYWYRQTLGQGPEFLTYFQNEAQLEKSRLLSDRFSAERPKGSFSTLEIQRTEQGDSAMYLCASSLGLWDRAKNIQYFGAGTRLSVL.

This rearrangement joins TRBV20-1 to TRBJ2-5; 12 bases match TRBD2. Germline V gives CDR1 DFQATT, CDR2 SNEGSKA (reference sequence). The ends lost 3 bases at V and 11 bases at J; junction bases unmatched: 13. The CDR3 contains 15 residues. The CDR3 DNA sequence: TGCAGTGCTAGGGCTAGCGGGAGGGGCTACAATGAGCAGTACTTC. As protein: CSARASGRGYNEQYF.

The chain combines TRBV19 with TRBJ2-7; D perhaps matches TRBD2 (6 bases). The CDR3 runs to 14 residues. Germline V gene sequence: CDR1 LNHDA, CDR2 SQIVND (reference sequence). Trimming pared 4 bases from V and 5 bases from J, leaving 15 bases between. The CDR3 sequence is CASSRRDGPHEQYF. In DNA form, the CDR3 reads TGTGCCAGTAGTAGGAGGGACGGACCCCACGAGCAGTACTTC.

This chain uses TRBV27 with TRBJ2-7; 10 bases agree with TRBD2. Germline assignment: CDR1 MNHEY and CDR2 SMNVEV (reference sequence). V shed 2 bases and J 8 bases; nucleotides not matched to a gene: 6. The CDR3 is 14 residues long. CDR3 sequence (DNA): TGTGCCAGCAGTTTAACTAGCGGGGCTGTCAAGCAGTACTTC. Translation gives CASSLTSGAVKQYF.

The chain joins TRBV20-1 to TRBJ2-7; D call uncertain. The germline gives CDR1 DFQATT, CDR2 SNEGSKA (reference sequence). This CDR3 is built from 10 residues. Trimming removed 5 bases from V and 7 bases from J, with 9 bases in between. CDR3 coding DNA: TGCAGTGCTCATCACAATGAGCAGTACTTC. Translated: CSAHHNEQYF.

V and J are TRBV20-1 and TRBJ2-7; 8 bases agree with TRBD2. The J call may be mistaken, given a closer DNA end match to TRBJ2-5. The CDR3 is made up of 14 amino acids. Looked up from germline, CDR1 is DFQATT and CDR2 is SNEGSKA (reference sequence). The CDR3 nucleotides read TGCAGTGCTAGTAGGACTAGCACGGGAGAGACCCAGTACTTC. Translated: CSASRTSTGETQYF.

The chain uses TRBV5-1 and TRBJ2-1; a possible D gene is TRBD2 (6 bases). The V end lost 5 bases, the J end lost 0 bases, and 15 bases lay between the germline ends. The CDR3 length is 16 residues. Germline V gives CDR1 SGHRS, CDR2 YFSETQ. The CDR3 DNA is TGCGCCAGCAGAACAGTGGCGGGGAGCTCCTACAATGAGCAGTTCTTC. It is translated as CASRTVAGSSYNEQFF.

The rearrangement joins TRBV27 to TRBJ2-3; 12 bases fit TRBD2. The V segment lost 3 bases and the J segment 7 bases; nucleotides outside the gene matches: 11. CDR3 length equals 17 residues. Germline V gene data show CDR1 as MNHEY and CDR2 as SMNVEV (reference sequence). CDR3 coding DNA: TGTGCCAGCAGTTTGCCCCTAGCGGGGGGGAGGGCCCATACGCAGTATTTT. Translated, it gives CASSLPLAGGRAHTQYF.

This clonotype was observed a few times. The chain uses TRBV20-1 and TRBJ1-5; D ambiguous. The V end was cut by 2 bases, the J end by 3 bases, with 8 bases between. The CDR3 is made up of 13 amino acids. Germline CDR1 DFQATT, CDR2 SNEGSKA (reference sequence). The CDR3 DNA is TGCAGTGCTAGATCCGGAAACAATCAGCCCCAGCATTTT. Translation gives CSARSGNNQPQHF.

V usage is TRBV12-3 or TRBV12-4 and J usage is TRBJ2-3, with 8 bases lining up with TRBD1. After removal of 8 bases from V and 6 bases from J, the junction contained 4 bases not matched to a gene. The length of the CDR3 is 12 residues. The DNA of the CDR3 is TGTGCCAGCTACAGGGGGTTTGATACGCAGTATTTT. Translating gives CASYRGFDTQYF.

This rearrangement joins TRBV5-1 to TRBJ2-6; D remains ambiguous. CDR3 size: 15 residues. The V gene's germline CDR1 is SGHRS and CDR2 YFSETQ. Between the trimmed V and J ends, which lost 4 bases and 4 bases, there was a span of 12 bases. The CDR3 is CASSVGSTGANVLTF. CDR3 coding DNA: TGCGCCAGCAGCGTAGGGTCTACCGGGGCCAACGTCCTGACTTTC.

This clonotype has just one count. Its ends do not fully match the called genes, so a read error is possible. This rearrangement joins TRBV7-9 to TRBJ2-1; TRBD2 agrees at 9 bases. The DNA matches TRBJ2-7 better at its end, which makes the J call doubtful. Germline V gives CDR1 SEHNR, CDR2 FQNEAQ (reference sequence). The CDR3 consists of 16 residues. CDR3 sequence reads: CACSLAAGGPYNEQYF. The CDR3 coding sequence is TGTGCCTGCAGCTTAGCGGCGGGGGGGCCTTACAATGAGCAGTACTTC.

V usage is TRBV6-7 and J usage is TRBJ1-1, with 7 bases lining up with TRBD1. TRBV6-7 is known as an ORF, though its function is uncertain. The CDR3 contains 13 residues. Trimming cost V 7 bases and J 13 bases; bases outside gene matches: 15. In DNA form, the CDR3 reads TGTGCCAGCACCCGACAGGGCCCGCTAGAATTTTTCTTT. Its translation is CASTRQGPLEFFF.

V is TRBV7-2 and J is TRBJ1-6; D is perhaps TRBD1 (6 bases). Trimming shortened V by 1 base and J by 1 base, and 17 bases separated the two germline ends. From germline, CDR1 is SGHTA and CDR2 FQGNSA. The CDR3 runs 19 residues. The CDR3 region is CASSLGWGRGGSYNSPLHF. CDR3 coding DNA: TGTGCCAGCAGCTTAGGATGGGGAAGGGGGGGGTCCTATAATTCACCCCTCCACTTT.

This clonotype showed up just once. At one end the junction does not follow the germline gene, possibly because of a read error. This chain links TRBV14 with TRBJ1-4; 10 bases map to TRBD1. The germline V gene has CDR1 SGHDN and CDR2 FVKESK. The CDR3 contains 16 residues. This CDR3 reads CASSQAGWDRGEKLFF. The CDR3 bases are TGTGCGAGCAGCCAAGCGGGATGGGACAGGGGTGAAAAACTGTTTTTT. Full variable domain (outside the CDR3, taken from reference TRBV14 and TRBJ1-4): EAGVTQFPSHSVIEKGQTVTLRCDPISGHDNLYWYRRVMGKEIKFLLHFVKESKQDESGMPNNRFLAERTGGTYSTLKVQPAELEDSGVYFCASSQAGWDRGEKLFFGSGTQLSVL.

This clonotype was found a few times. CDR3 amino acids: CASSLVAGVGTEAFF. The CDR3 DNA is TGTGCCAGCAGCTTAGTCGCCGGGGTGGGCACTGAAGCTTTCTTT. The chain joins TRBV11-2 to TRBJ1-1, with unresolved D. CDR1 SGHAT and CDR2 FQNNGV come from the germline V gene. V was pared by 1 base and J by 4 bases, with 13 bases between. This CDR3 is 15 amino acids long.

CDR3: CSASGGDNSPLHF. CDR3 bases: TGCAGTGCTAGTGGCGGGGATAATTCACCCCTCCACTTT. The chain has TRBV20-1 and TRBJ1-6, with D unclear. The CDR3 spans 13 residues. Germline CDR1 reads DFQATT; CDR2 reads SNEGSKA (reference sequence). V gave up 3 bases and J gave up 5 bases, with 8 bases separating them.

This clonotype was seen just once. The chain combines TRBV5-1 with TRBJ2-3, with D possibly called TRBD1 or TRBD2 (5 bases each). V was trimmed by 3 bases and J by 2 bases, leaving 13 bases between them. The CDR3 consists of 15 residues. Germline CDR1 SGHRS, CDR2 YFSETQ. The chain's CDR3 is CASSWAGAFTDTQYF. Here the CDR3 DNA reads TGCGCCAGCAGCTGGGCCGGGGCCTTCACAGATACGCAGTATTTT.

This clonotype occurred a few times. The chain employs TRBV25-1 and TRBJ1-6; D is unresolved. V lost 2 bases and J 8 bases, leaving 7 bases between the germline ends. The V gene's germline CDR1 is MGHDK and CDR2 SYGVNS. The CDR3 consists of 13 residues. This CDR3 is CASSEPVDSPLHF. CDR3 nucleotides: TGTGCCAGCAGTGAACCGGTAGATTCACCCCTCCACTTT.

The sample holds a few counts of this clonotype. This chain connects TRBV3-1 to TRBJ2-3, with TRBD2 as a possible D gene (7 bases). Germline lookup yields CDR1 LGHDT and CDR2 YNNKEL (reference sequence). This CDR3 spans 18 amino acids. V lost 5 bases and J 1 base, leaving 22 bases between the germline ends. This CDR3 is CASSFGGVAGARTDTQYF. The CDR3 nucleotides read TGTGCCAGCAGCTTTGGGGGAGTCGCGGGGGCCCGCACAGATACGCAGTATTTT.

Details on this clonotype: Being one base from a much bigger clone, this may be a read error. The chain has TRBV5-6 and TRBJ1-6; unclear D gene. V shed 4 bases and J shed 7 bases, with 6 bases lying between them. CDR3 length: 12 amino acids. The V gene's germline CDR1 is SGHDT and CDR2 YYEEEE. CDR3 in amino acids: CASSVTNSPLHF. DNA for the CDR3: TGTGCCAGCAGCGTGACAAATTCACCCCTCCACTTT.

There are a few counts of this clonotype. V and J are TRBV2 and TRBJ2-7; 7 bases align to TRBD1. This CDR3 spans 14 amino acids. Unmatched junction bases numbered 7, after V lost 6 bases and J lost 2 bases. Looked up from germline, CDR1 is SNHLY and CDR2 is FYNNEI. This CDR3 is CASRLGQAAYEQYF. CDR3 nucleotide sequence: TGTGCCAGCAGGCTTGGACAGGCAGCCTACGAGCAGTACTTC.